This T cell receptor (beta chain) was obtained from a study of blood T cell repertoires in COVID-19. Whole-study context: Acute and convalescent COVID-19 samples came from the United States, Italy and Spain. PBMCs, B-cell-depleted T cells, or T cells provided the cDNA or gDNA that made up the material.

Unmatched junction bases numbered 5, after V lost 3 bases and J lost 1 base. Germline V lookup: CDR1 ENHRY, CDR2 SYGVKD. The length of the CDR3 is 17 residues. Recruited during active infection, patients (from Seattle) were subsequently followed longitudinally. Original processing methods: By means of reference gene primer amplification, nucleated cell counts were estimated. The method was immunoSEQ multiplex PCR; TCRdb's version includes in-frame clones alone and lacks a portion of them. V, J and clone size are those of that table, while D and trimming were read from the DNA. Among around 130,000 clones listed, approximately 90% were seen once.

Sequenced input: peripheral blood. The receptor comes from a human donor with COVID-19, enrolled during active disease. The donor label of this sample is uncertain. The genes are TRBV10-3 and TRBJ2-2, with 10 bases fitting TRBD2. The CDR3 spells CAISDASGGRNTGELFF. As DNA, the CDR3 is TGTGCCATCAGTGATGCTAGCGGGGGCCGGAACACCGGGGAGCTGTTTTTT.